Listed below are T cell receptor beta chains from one sample, sequenced in a study of beta chain features in type 1 diabetes. Measured with immunoSEQ multiplex PCR; TCRdb has only the in-frame clones, and not every one. This table has 150,000 or so clones, approximately 9% appearing once. Sequenced: central memory CD4+ T cells from blood. All receptors come from a woman under 30 in good health. Each CDR3 is given with its conserved first and last residue. D genes are given only for firm matches. Rows may omit the clone size; those that give it use once, few, many or a size class.

>TRBJ1-2|.|15|TRBV7-9|.
CASSFLGRGNSGYTF
TGTGCCAGCAGCTTCTTGGGCAGGGGTAACTCTGGCTACACCTTC
>TRBJ1-4|.|16|TRBV11-2|.
CASSLGARSAGEKLFF
TGTGCCAGCAGCTTAGGGGCCAGGTCGGCAGGGGAAAAACTGTTTTTT
>TRBJ2-7|.|15|TRBV5-1|few
CASSSRAQGTGEQYF
TGCGCCAGCAGCTCCCGGGCCCAGGGAACTGGAGAGCAGTACTTC
>TRBJ2-3|.|14|TRBV6-5|.
CASSWRSSTDTQYF
TGTGCCAGCAGTTGGAGATCTAGCACAGATACGCAGTATTTT
>TRBJ2-5|TRBD2|13|TRBV7-3|.
CASSRDYQETQYF
TGTGCCAGCAGCCGGGACTATCAAGAGACCCAGTACTTC
>TRBJ1-3|TRBD1|15|TRBV7-9|.
CASSPWTGDGNTIYF
TGTGCCAGCAGCCCATGGACAGGGGATGGAAACACCATATATTTT
>TRBJ1-5|.|14|TRBV6-1|.
CASTGGFSNQPQHF
TGTGCCAGCACAGGAGGATTTAGCAATCAGCCCCAGCATTTT
>TRBJ2-2|.|16|TRBV5-1|.
CASSLATARGTGELFF
TGCGCCAGCAGCTTGGCGACGGCCAGGGGCACCGGGGAGCTGTTTTTT
>TRBJ1-1|TRBD1|15|TRBV30|.
CAWSRPGGMNTEAFF
TGTGCCTGGAGCCGTCCAGGGGGCATGAACACTGAAGCTTTCTTT
>TRBJ1-3|TRBD1|15|TRBV4-1|few
CASSEQGASGNTIYF
TGCGCCAGCAGCGAGCAGGGGGCATCTGGAAACACCATATATTTT
>TRBJ2-7|.|14|TRBV10-3|few
CAISVGGTSYEQYF
TGTGCCATCAGTGTCGGGGGTACCTCCTACGAGCAGTACTTC
>TRBJ2-7|.|14|TRBV7-2|.
CASSLVPGSYEQYF
TGTGCCAGCAGCTTAGTTCCGGGATCCTACGAGCAGTACTTC
>TRBJ2-1|.|17|TRBV4-1|.
CASSQGRGLITYNEQFF
TGCGCCAGCAGCCAAGGAAGGGGACTTATAACCTACAATGAGCAGTTCTTC
>TRBJ2-5|TRBD2|15|TRBV6-5|.
CASSPPSGPQETQYF
TGTGCCAGCAGTCCCCCTAGCGGTCCACAAGAGACCCAGTACTTC
>TRBJ1-5|TRBD1|18|TRBV7-3|few
CASSGPHEDRERDQPQHF
TGTGCCAGCAGCGGACCACACGAGGACAGGGAAAGGGATCAGCCCCAGCATTTT
>TRBJ2-3|.|12|TRBV6-1|.
CASRTSTDTQYF
TGTGCCAGCAGGACTAGCACAGATACGCAGTATTTT
>TRBJ2-1|TRBD2|14|TRBV7-8|.
CASSLGTRDHEQFF
TGTGCCAGCAGCTTGGGGACTAGGGACCATGAGCAGTTCTTC
>TRBJ2-3|TRBD2|14|TRBV7-3|.
CASSLDSGGDTQYF
TGTGCCAGCAGCCTAGACAGCGGGGGAGATACGCAGTATTTT
>TRBJ2-5|.|14|TRBV6-1|.
CASSGGLFQETQYF
TGTGCCAGCAGTGGAGGACTTTTCCAAGAGACCCAGTACTTC
>TRBJ1-2|.|11|TRBV30|few
CAWSHSNGYTF
TGTGCCTGGAGCCACAGTAATGGCTACACCTTC
>TRBJ2-1|.|14|TRBV5-1|.
CASSLRQGHNEQFF
TGCGCCAGCAGCTTGCGGCAGGGCCACAATGAGCAGTTCTTC
>TRBJ2-5|TRBD1|14|TRBV10-2|.
CATQTGSSLMAQYF
TGCGCCACGCAGACAGGGTCTTCCTTGATGGCCCAGTACTTC
>TRBJ1-4|.|14|TRBV30|few
CAWSPSSRFEKLFF
TGTGCCTGGAGCCCGTCCTCCAGATTCGAAAAACTGTTTTTT
>TRBJ1-3|TRBD1|14|TRBV7-6|few
CASSRTGPGNTIYF
TGTGCCAGCAGCCGGACAGGCCCTGGAAACACCATATATTTT
>TRBJ2-7|TRBD1|15|TRBV5-1|few
CASRGGQGAAYEQYF
TGCGCCAGCAGGGGCGGGCAGGGGGCGGCCTACGAGCAGTACTTC
>TRBJ1-1|.|13|TRBV6-6|.
CALKRDGNTEAFF
TGTGCCCTCAAGCGGGATGGGAACACTGAAGCTTTCTTT
>TRBJ2-4|TRBD2|16|TRBV11-3|few
CASSSGGASGKNIQYF
TGTGCCAGCAGCTCCGGGGGGGCTAGCGGGAAAAACATTCAGTACTTC
>TRBJ1-1|.|16|TRBV18|few
CASSPPSRGWNTEAFF
TGTGCCAGCTCACCCCCTTCTCGGGGGTGGAACACTGAAGCTTTCTTT
>TRBJ2-3|TRBD2|18|TRBV7-2|.
CASSSLRRTSGEEDTQYF
TGTGCCAGCAGCTCCCTTCGAAGGACTAGCGGGGAGGAAGATACGCAGTATTTT
>TRBJ1-2|.|15|TRBV27|many
CASSLRAGQNYGYTF
TGTGCCAGCAGTTTAAGGGCAGGGCAAAACTATGGCTACACCTTC
>TRBJ2-6|.|15|TRBV7-2|few
CASTRGSSGANVLTF
TGTGCCAGCACCCGGGGGAGCTCTGGGGCCAACGTCCTGACTTTC
>TRBJ1-1|.|15|TRBV5-6|.
CASSLGGTGETEAFF
TGTGCCAGCAGCTTGGGGGGGACGGGGGAAACCGAAGCTTTCTTT
>TRBJ2-1|TRBD2|15|TRBV7-2|many
CASSLDPRLAHEQFF
TGTGCCAGCAGCTTAGATCCCCGACTAGCCCATGAGCAGTTCTTC
>TRBJ1-2|.|14|TRBV5-6|.
CASSLGRGQGGYTF
TGTGCCAGCAGCTTGGGCAGGGGCCAGGGTGGCTACACCTTC
>TRBJ2-7|TRBD2|15|TRBV11-2|few
CASSFGLAGGLEQYF
TGTGCCAGCAGCTTCGGACTAGCGGGAGGCCTGGAGCAGTACTTC
>TRBJ2-3|TRBD1|14|TRBV12-5|few
CASGPGTGIDTQYF
TGTGCTAGTGGTCCCGGGACAGGGATAGATACGCAGTATTTT
>TRBJ1-1|TRBD1|14|TRBV28|.
CASRGPGGYTEAFF
TGTGCCAGCAGAGGGCCAGGGGGCTACACTGAAGCTTTCTTT
>TRBJ2-7|TRBD1|14|TRBV7-3|.
CASSRGQGMGEQYF
TGTGCCAGCAGCCGCGGACAGGGGATGGGGGAGCAGTACTTC
>TRBJ2-7|TRBD1|14|TRBV30|.
CAWSVPDRNNEQYF
TGTGCCTGGAGTGTACCGGACAGGAACAACGAGCAGTACTTC
>TRBJ2-3|.|16|TRBV25-1|few
CASSEPLGGMTDTQYF
TGTGCCAGCAGTGAACCATTGGGCGGGATGACAGATACGCAGTATTTT
>TRBJ2-7|TRBD2|15|TRBV5-4|few
CASSSAGTSGYEQYF
TGTGCCAGCAGCTCCGCCGGGACTAGCGGTTACGAGCAGTACTTC
>TRBJ2-7|TRBD1|16|TRBV7-2|.
CASSFSPQGAQYEQYF
TGTGCCAGCAGCTTTTCTCCTCAGGGGGCGCAATACGAGCAGTACTTC
>TRBJ1-3|.|12|TRBV29-1|few
CSVVPGGNTIYF
TGCAGCGTTGTCCCAGGGGGAAACACCATATATTTT
>TRBJ1-2|TRBD1|12|TRBV19|.
CASSRQGDGYTF
TGTGCCAGTAGCCGGCAGGGGGATGGCTACACCTTC
>TRBJ2-7|TRBD1|14|TRBV5-1|few
CASSLTGGMGEQYF
TGCGCCAGCAGCTTGACAGGGGGCATGGGGGAGCAGTACTTC
>TRBJ2-7|.|15|TRBV7-2|.
CASSLTEAVSYEQYF
TGTGCCAGCAGCTTGACAGAGGCTGTTTCCTACGAGCAGTACTTC
>TRBJ2-1|.|11|TRBV5-1|.
CASSDTDEQFF
TGCGCCAGCAGCGACACCGATGAGCAGTTCTTC
>TRBJ2-7|TRBD2|14|TRBV29-1|.
CSVEDPGLAGEQYF
TGCAGCGTTGAGGACCCGGGACTAGCGGGAGAGCAGTACTTC
>TRBJ2-7|.|14|TRBV7-6|.
CASSLGSGTYEQYF
TGTGCCAGCAGCTTAGGTTCCGGGACATACGAGCAGTACTTC
>TRBJ1-1|.|14|TRBV2|.
CASSGVQGNTEAFF
TGTGCCAGCAGTGGAGTACAGGGGAACACTGAAGCTTTCTTT
>TRBJ2-6|.|16|TRBV5-4|.
CASSHTGLIGANVLTF
TGCGCCAGCAGCCACACAGGGTTAATTGGGGCCAACGTCCTGACTTTC
>TRBJ1-5|.|15|TRBV5-1|few
CASSSIPGTLEPQHF
TGCGCCAGCAGCTCGATACCCGGGACACTGGAGCCCCAGCATTTT
>TRBJ2-1|TRBD2|14|TRBV14|.
CASSQVGLAEEQFF
TGTGCCAGCAGCCAAGTTGGGCTAGCGGAAGAGCAGTTCTTC